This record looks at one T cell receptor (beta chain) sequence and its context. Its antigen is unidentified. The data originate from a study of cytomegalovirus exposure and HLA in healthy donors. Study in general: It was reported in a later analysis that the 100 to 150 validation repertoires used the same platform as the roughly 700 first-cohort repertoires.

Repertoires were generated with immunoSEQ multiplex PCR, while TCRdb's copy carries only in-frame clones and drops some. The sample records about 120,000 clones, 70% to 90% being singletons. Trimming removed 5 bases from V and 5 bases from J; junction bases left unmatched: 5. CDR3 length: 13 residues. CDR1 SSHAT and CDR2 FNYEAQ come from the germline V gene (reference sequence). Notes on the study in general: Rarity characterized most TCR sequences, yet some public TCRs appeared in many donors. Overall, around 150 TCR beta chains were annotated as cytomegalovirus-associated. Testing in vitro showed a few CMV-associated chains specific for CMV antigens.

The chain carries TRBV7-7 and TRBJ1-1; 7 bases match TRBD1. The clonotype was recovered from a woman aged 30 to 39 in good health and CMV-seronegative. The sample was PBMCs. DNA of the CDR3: TGTGCCAGCAGCGTCCACAGGGGAACTGAAGCTTTCTTT. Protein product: CASSVHRGTEAFF.